This T cell receptor beta chain was identified during a study of T cell repertoires in cytomegalovirus infection. Study overall: It can be stated that public TCR beta signatures indicated CMV infection as well as a matching HLA type.

Study outcomes and limitations: The ex vivo response showed dominance by HLA-C-restricted CMV-specific TCR beta clonotypes.

The CDR3 spans 16 residues. The germline V gene encodes CDR1 SGHDN and CDR2 FVKESK. Trimming took off 2 bases at V and 7 bases at J, with 20 bases between the two ends. This clonotype is a singleton in its sample. Its cognate antigen is unknown. Via MiXCR, TCRdb re-called the reads, giving one row per CDR3 protein. Among some 350,000 distinct CDR3 sequences listed, almost 30% were seen once. The sequence was obtained from a human donor in good health (CMV status not recorded). Some clones in this sample may be carry-over from other donors' samples. Sequenced here: cultured PBMCs, sampled from culture after CMV antigen stimulation. The chain links TRBV14 to TRBJ1-2; D perhaps matches TRBD1 (6 bases). Written as DNA, the CDR3 is TGTGCCAGCAGCCAAAGGGGGAAGGGAATCGTTGCTGGCTACACCTTC. Translating gives CASSQRGKGIVAGYTF.